The 15 T cell receptor beta chains below come from one sample, sequenced in a study of cytotoxic CD8 clonotypes in ibrutinib-treated CLL (dated by TCRdb to the early 2020s). Libraries came from the immunoSEQ multiplex PCR assay. What TCRdb holds here is the immuneACCESS table cut down to in-frame rearrangements. Part of the clones is not present; checked against another copy, under half of the missing clones reflect an unresolved V gene, and the others are unexplained. In this sample the table shows some 300,000 clones, around four fifths of which occur a single time. The ten largest clones represent 6.5% to 8.5% of the sample. The sequences come from PBMCs, collected before ibrutinib treatment. These receptors came from a human donor with chronic lymphocytic leukemia.

The chain has TRBV7-9 and TRBJ2-5; 10 nucleotides line up with TRBD2. The trim removed 1 base at V and 2 bases at J, leaving 4 bases unmatched. The CDR3 is 16 residues long. Germline V gives CDR1 SEHNR, CDR2 FQNEAQ (reference sequence). DNA of the CDR3: TGTGCCAGCAGCTTAGTAGTACTAGCGGGACAAGAGACCCAGTACTTC. This encodes CASSLVVLAGQETQYF.

V is TRBV13 and J is TRBJ2-1; a weak D match, TRBD2 (5 bases). Germline V gene lookup returns CDR1 PRHDT and CDR2 FYEKMQ (reference sequence). The CDR3 runs 15 residues. Trimming pared 5 bases from V and 4 bases from J, leaving 15 bases between. This CDR3 is CASSAGLRPYNEQFF. Written as DNA, the CDR3 is TGTGCCAGCAGCGCAGGACTCCGCCCGTACAATGAGCAGTTCTTC.

The CDR3 spells CATSGRIQSYNEQFF. CDR3 nucleotides: TGTGCCACCAGTGGCCGAATTCAGTCCTACAATGAGCAGTTCTTC. The J gene is TRBJ2-1, the V gene TRBV15; D is undetermined. Germline CDR1 reads LNHNV; CDR2 reads YYDKDF (reference sequence). The V gene lost 6 bases and the J gene lost 1 base, with 13 bases spanning the gap. CDR3 size: 15 residues.

This clone was seen only a few times. The rearrangement joins TRBV7-9 to TRBJ1-2; D gene unclear. V was clipped by 4 bases and J by 6 bases, with 9 bases between them. The CDR3 has 12 residues. Per the germline V gene, CDR1 is SEHNR and CDR2 is FQNEAQ (reference sequence). CDR3 nucleotide sequence: TGTGCCAGCAGCTCTTGGACGGATGGCTACACCTTC. It specifies CASSSWTDGYTF.

The rearrangement joins TRBV5-4 to TRBJ2-5, with D possibly matching TRBD1 (6 bases). Germline V gene data show CDR1 as SGHNT and CDR2 as YYREEE (reference sequence). The CDR3 runs 13 residues. Trimming removed 0 bases at V and 9 bases at J, with 12 bases between. The CDR3: CASSLDGGGSQYF. The CDR3 coding sequence is TGTGCCAGCAGCTTGGATGGGGGCGGGTCCCAGTACTTC.

This clone was observed a handful of times. The chain employs TRBV5-1 and TRBJ2-1; no clear D. Trimming stripped 6 bases from V and 7 bases from J, with 11 bases between. The germline V gene has CDR1 SGHRS and CDR2 YFSETQ. The CDR3 runs 12 residues. The CDR3 loop reads CASTLGYNEQFF. The DNA of the CDR3 is TGCGCCAGCACCCTGGGGTATAATGAGCAGTTCTTC.

This chain links TRBV4-3 with TRBJ2-2; possibly TRBD1 or TRBD2 for D (6 bases each). Looked up from germline, CDR1 is LGHNA and CDR2 is YSLEER. Trimming removed 2 bases from V and 4 bases from J, with 14 bases in between. The CDR3 is made up of 16 amino acids. For the CDR3, the DNA is TGCGCCAGCAGCCAAAACCCGGGGGCGAGCACCGGGGAGCTGTTTTTT. This gives the protein CASSQNPGASTGELFF.

V gene TRBV5-1 combines with J gene TRBJ2-7; 8 bases match TRBD1. J was trimmed by 3 bases and V by 5 bases; bases with no gene match: 10. CDR1 is SGHRS, CDR2 YFSETQ, per germline. There are 15 residues in the CDR3. CDR3 bases: TGCGCCAGCAGTCGAAGACAGGGGTCCTACTACGAGCAGTACTTC. This translates into CASSRRQGSYYEQYF.

This clone was picked up one time. This chain connects TRBV18 to TRBJ1-4, with TRBD1 as a possible D gene (5 bases). CDR3 length: 14 residues. Germline-derived CDR1 and CDR2 are KGHSH and LQKENI. The ends were cut back, 2 bases at V and 5 bases at J, with 9 bases in the middle. The CDR3 DNA reads TGTGCCAGCTCACCAGGGACCTTAAATGAAAAACTGTTTTTT. The encoded protein is CASSPGTLNEKLFF.

The chain uses TRBV28 and TRBJ2-7, with D hard to call. Germline CDR1 is MDHEN and CDR2 is SYDVKM. This CDR3 comprises 13 residues. V gave up 3 bases and J gave up 4 bases, with 10 bases separating them. The CDR3 spells CASSFRQSYEQYF. The CDR3 DNA follows: TGTGCCAGCAGTTTCAGGCAGTCATACGAGCAGTACTTC.

V gene TRBV5-6 combines with J gene TRBJ1-2, with TRBD1 matching over 11 bases. J was trimmed by 3 bases and V by 0 bases; bases with no gene match: 7. The germline gives CDR1 SGHDT, CDR2 YYEEEE. CDR3 length: 17 amino acids. The chain's CDR3 is CASSLAWGQGVDYGYTF. The CDR3 DNA reads TGTGCCAGCAGCTTGGCCTGGGGACAGGGGGTCGACTATGGCTACACCTTC. Based on the CDR3 plus reference TRBV5-6 and TRBJ1-2, the full variable domain is DAGVTQSPTHLIKTRGQQVTLRCSPKSGHDTVSWYQQALGQGPQFIFQYYEEEERQRGNFPDRFSGHQFPNYSSELNVNALLLGDSALYLCASSLAWGQGVDYGYTFGSGTRLTVV.

V usage is TRBV4-3 and J usage is TRBJ2-5; 15 bases match TRBD2. The CDR3 has 19 amino acids. Trimming cost V 0 bases and J 5 bases; bases outside gene matches: 10. CDR1 and CDR2 (germline): LGHNA, YSLEER. Here the CDR3 reads CASSQDRGLAGGRGETQYF. The CDR3 nucleotides read TGCGCCAGCAGCCAAGATCGGGGACTAGCGGGAGGTAGGGGGGAGACCCAGTACTTC.

CDR3 sequence reads: CASMTAANYGYTF. CDR3 in DNA: TGTGCCAGCATGACAGCGGCTAACTATGGCTACACCTTC. The chain is built from TRBV25-1 and TRBJ1-2; possibly TRBD1 for D (5 bases). Germline CDR1 MGHDK, CDR2 SYGVNS. The CDR3 loop spans 13 amino acids. V was shortened by 7 bases and J by 0 bases, with 9 bases between the two germline ends.

V gene TRBV4-1 combines with J gene TRBJ2-1; 12 nucleotides agree with TRBD2. Per germline, CDR1 MGHRA and CDR2 YSYEKL. The CDR3 runs to 18 residues. V lost 8 bases to trimming and J lost 0 bases; unmatched junction nucleotides: 11. The CDR3 reads CASSWTSGNRGSYNEQFF. The CDR3 DNA reads TGCGCCAGCTCCTGGACTAGCGGGAATCGAGGCTCCTACAATGAGCAGTTCTTC.

The sample holds one count of this clone. This chain links TRBV7-7 with TRBJ2-5; D is perhaps TRBD1 (5 bases). CDR3 length: 14 amino acids. V gave up 2 bases and J gave up 5 bases, with 12 bases separating them. Looked up from germline, CDR1 is SSHAT and CDR2 is FNYEAQ (reference sequence). The CDR3, as DNA: TGTGCCAGCAGCTTAAGGGGCCTCGGGGAGACCCAGTACTTC. It codes for CASSLRGLGETQYF. Filled out from reference TRBV7-7 and TRBJ2-5, the complete variable domain reads GAGVSQSPRYKVTKRGQDVTLRCDPISSHATLYWYQQALGQGPEFLTYFNYEAQPDKSGLPSDRFSAERPEGSISTLTIQRTEQRDSAMYRCASSLRGLGETQYFGPGTRLLVL.